These T cell receptor beta chains were read from a single sample in a study of Graves' ophthalmopathy and Graves' hyperthyroidism. TCRdb processed the multiplex PCR reads anew with MiXCR; each CDR3 protein has one entry. The table records 400,000 to 450,000 distinct CDR3 sequences, over 20% of them present only once. The sample comprised peripheral blood. All receptors derive from a woman between 18 and 30 years old with stable Graves' hyperthyroidism. The CDR3 runs from the conserved cysteine through the conserved F or W. Fields, in order: J gene, D gene, V gene, clone size, CDR3 protein, CDR3 DNA. The D gene is left open where the match is weak. Clone size is stated in some rows and not others, as once, few, many or a class when expanded.

TRBJ2-6 NA TRBV7-8 many CASSRSGANVLTF TGTGCCAGCAGCCGCTCTGGGGCCAACGTCCTGACTTTC
TRBJ1-5 NA TRBV7-2 many CASSLASGHQQPQHF TGTGCCAGCAGCTTAGCTTCAGGGCATCAACAGCCCCAGCATTTT
TRBJ2-5 NA TRBV12-3/TRBV12-4 many CASSTLAGVGTQYF TGTGCCAGCAGTACCCTAGCTGGGGTAGGGACCCAGTACTTC
TRBJ2-5 NA TRBV20-1 many CSAKTGTPQETQYF TGCAGTGCCAAGACCGGGACGCCCCAAGAGACCCAGTACTTC
TRBJ2-5 NA TRBV6-5 many CASSSSLGPGETQYF TGTGCCAGCAGCTCCTCTCTCGGACCCGGGGAGACCCAGTACTTC
TRBJ2-5 NA TRBV5-1 many CASSLEGQGYETQYF TGCGCCAGCAGCTTGGAGGGCCAGGGTTACGAGACCCAGTACTTC
TRBJ1-1 NA TRBV2 NA CASRLLEAFF TGTGCCAGCAGGCTACTTGAAGCTTTCTTT
TRBJ2-6 NA TRBV6-2/TRBV6-3 many CASSFGRHSGANVLTF TGTGCCAGCAGTTTTGGCAGACACTCTGGGGCCAACGTCCTGACTTTC
TRBJ2-7 TRBD2 TRBV6-1 NA CASEVDSGGASEQYF TGTGCCAGCGAGGTTGATAGCGGGGGGGCGTCCGAGCAGTACTTC
TRBJ2-7 TRBD1 TRBV6-2/TRBV6-3 many CASSYSGQRYEQYF TGTGCCAGCAGTTACTCGGGACAGCGTTACGAGCAGTACTTC
TRBJ2-2 TRBD2 TRBV18 NA CASSPGGPYTGELFF TGTGCCAGCTCACCGGGAGGGCCTTACACCGGGGAGCTGTTTTTT
TRBJ2-5 NA TRBV11-2 many CASSRGRLQETQYF TGTGCCAGCAGCAGGGGACGACTACAAGAGACCCAGTACTTC
TRBJ2-2 NA TRBV28 NA CASRIPMNTGELFF TGTGCCAGCAGAATCCCGATGAACACCGGGGAGCTGTTTTTT
TRBJ2-2 NA TRBV20-1 many CSARTEAGELFF TGCAGTGCTAGGACAGAGGCCGGGGAGCTGTTTTTT
TRBJ2-7 TRBD2 TRBV27 many CASSLTSGRSYEQYF TGTGCCAGCAGTTTAACAAGCGGGAGGTCCTACGAGCAGTACTTC
TRBJ2-7 NA TRBV2 many CASRQRTSYEQYF TGTGCCAGCAGACAACGGACCTCCTACGAGCAGTACTTC
TRBJ2-7 TRBD1 TRBV18 few CASSPGQGAWEQYF TGTGCCAGCTCACCAGGGCAGGGGGCGTGGGAGCAGTACTTC
TRBJ2-5 NA TRBV20-1 many CSARDGPDLAYQETQYF TGCAGTGCTAGAGATGGTCCGGACCTAGCGTACCAAGAGACCCAGTACTTC
TRBJ2-4 NA TRBV7-2 many CASSLRALAGIQYF TGTGCCAGCAGCTTACGGGCCTTAGCCGGCATTCAGTACTTC
TRBJ1-2 NA TRBV28 many CASSLWGYGYTF TGTGCCAGCAGTTTGTGGGGCTATGGCTACACCTTC
TRBJ2-7 TRBD1 TRBV30 few CAWSETGTGGGEQYF TGTGCCTGGAGTGAAACCGGGACAGGAGGAGGCGAGCAGTACTTC
TRBJ2-5 NA TRBV12-3/TRBV12-4 NA CASTTTQGFGETQYF TGTGCCAGCACCACCACCCAGGGTTTTGGAGAGACCCAGTACTTC
TRBJ1-2 NA TRBV20-1 many CSAHARGAGYGYTF TGCAGTGCGCACGCCCGGGGGGCGGGCTATGGCTACACCTTC
TRBJ2-7 NA TRBV28 many CASSASHTTYEQYF TGTGCCAGCAGTGCATCCCACACCACCTACGAGCAGTACTTC
TRBJ1-5 NA TRBV6-2/TRBV6-3 few CASSYGGRLQHF TGTGCCAGCAGTTACGGGGGGCGGCTCCAGCATTTT
TRBJ2-3 TRBD1 TRBV2 NA CASSGTGTTDTQYF TGTGCCAGCAGTGGGACAGGAACTACAGATACGCAGTATTTT
TRBJ2-7 NA TRBV7-9 many CASSSGLLRREQYF TGTGCCAGCAGCTCCGGACTCCTGAGACGCGAGCAGTACTTC
TRBJ1-1 NA TRBV20-1 many CSATPWGLPEAFF TGCAGTGCTACCCCCTGGGGGTTACCTGAAGCTTTCTTT
TRBJ2-7 TRBD1 TRBV27 few CASSLVSGGTYEQYF TGTGCCAGCAGTTTAGTCTCAGGGGGCACCTACGAGCAGTACTTC
TRBJ1-2 NA TRBV7-8 NA CASSLFGSGYGYTF TGTGCCAGCAGCTTATTCGGGAGCGGCTATGGCTACACCTTC
TRBJ2-3 TRBD1 TRBV5-1 few CASSLETGVDTQYF TGCGCCAGCAGCTTGGAGACAGGGGTAGATACGCAGTATTTT
TRBJ2-7 NA TRBV6-2/TRBV6-3 many CASKTGDLYEQYF TGTGCCAGCAAGACGGGGGATCTTTACGAGCAGTACTTC
TRBJ2-3 TRBD2 TRBV15 many CATSRGTSGTDTQYF TGTGCCACCAGCAGAGGGACTAGCGGCACAGATACGCAGTATTTT
TRBJ2-7 NA TRBV2 few CASRFETQSYEQYF TGTGCCAGCAGATTCGAAACACAGTCCTACGAGCAGTACTTC
TRBJ2-5 TRBD2 TRBV2 few CASSSGLAGGPGETQYF TGTGCCAGCAGTTCTGGACTAGCGGGAGGGCCGGGAGAGACCCAGTACTTC
TRBJ1-1 NA TRBV12-3/TRBV12-4 many CASFYLGTPEAFF TGTGCCAGCTTTTATCTCGGGACACCTGAAGCTTTCTTT
TRBJ2-6 NA TRBV9 many CASSAGGWVSGANVLTF TGTGCCAGCAGCGCCGGGGGTTGGGTCTCAGGGGCCAACGTCCTGACTTTC
TRBJ2-2 NA TRBV2 NA CASSERFWTNTGELFF TGTGCCAGCAGTGAACGGTTCTGGACGAACACCGGGGAGTTGTTTTTT
TRBJ1-1 NA TRBV6-1 NA CASSEMGGWEAFF TGTGCCAGCAGTGAAATGGGGGGTTGGGAAGCTTTCTTT
TRBJ1-1 TRBD1 TRBV19 many CASSTGQVNTEAFF TGTGCCAGTAGTACCGGACAGGTGAACACTGAAGCTTTCTTT
TRBJ1-2 TRBD1 TRBV14 many CAGSQDLRTGLYGYTF TGTGCCGGCAGCCAAGATCTGAGGACAGGCTTGTATGGCTACACCTTC
TRBJ2-2 NA TRBV4-1 NA CASSQDQAAPAPGELFF TGCGCCAGCAGCCAAGATCAGGCGGCCCCAGCCCCCGGAGAGCTGTTTTTT
TRBJ2-6 TRBD1 TRBV12-3/TRBV12-4 many CASSFEGARSNVLTF TGTGCCAGCAGTTTCGAGGGGGCGCGATCCAACGTCCTGACTTTC
TRBJ2-3 NA TRBV7-9 NA CASSGGSTDTQYF TGTGCCAGCAGCGGGGGAAGCACAGATACGCAGTATTTT
TRBJ1-1 NA TRBV12-5 many CASGPGRPSTEAFF TGTGCTAGTGGTCCGGGACGTCCGAGCACTGAAGCTTTCTTT
TRBJ2-2 TRBD1 TRBV27 many CASSLPGQGVSGELFF TGTGCCAGCAGTCTACCGGGACAGGGTGTTTCCGGGGAGCTGTTTTTT
TRBJ2-7 TRBD2 TRBV19 NA CASSITRGGYEQYF TGTGCCAGTAGTATCACCCGCGGGGGGTACGAGCAGTACTTC
TRBJ1-1 TRBD1 TRBV20-1 few CSARVQGRDTEAFF TGCAGTGCTAGAGTACAGGGGAGGGACACTGAAGCTTTCTTT
TRBJ2-7 NA TRBV20-1 many CSASGGPYEQYF TGCAGTGCTAGCGGGGGCCCCTACGAGCAGTACTTC
TRBJ2-7 NA TRBV18 many CASSPPGVPYEQYF TGTGCCAGCTCACCACCGGGAGTACCCTACGAGCAGTACTTC
TRBJ1-2 NA TRBV12-3/TRBV12-4 NA CASNQGSRGANYGYTF TGTGCCAGCAATCAGGGGTCTCGGGGAGCTAACTATGGCTACACCTTC